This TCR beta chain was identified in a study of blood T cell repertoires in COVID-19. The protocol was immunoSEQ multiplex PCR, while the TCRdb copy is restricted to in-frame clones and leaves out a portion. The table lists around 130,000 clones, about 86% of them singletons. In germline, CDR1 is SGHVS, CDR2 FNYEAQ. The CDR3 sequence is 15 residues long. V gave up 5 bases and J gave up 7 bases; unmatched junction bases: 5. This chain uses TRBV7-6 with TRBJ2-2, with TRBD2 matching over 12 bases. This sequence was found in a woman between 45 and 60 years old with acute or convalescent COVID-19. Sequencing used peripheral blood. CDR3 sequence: CASSPTSGGDGELFF. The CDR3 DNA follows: TGTGCCAGCAGCCCGACTAGCGGGGGTGACGGGGAGCTGTTTTTT.